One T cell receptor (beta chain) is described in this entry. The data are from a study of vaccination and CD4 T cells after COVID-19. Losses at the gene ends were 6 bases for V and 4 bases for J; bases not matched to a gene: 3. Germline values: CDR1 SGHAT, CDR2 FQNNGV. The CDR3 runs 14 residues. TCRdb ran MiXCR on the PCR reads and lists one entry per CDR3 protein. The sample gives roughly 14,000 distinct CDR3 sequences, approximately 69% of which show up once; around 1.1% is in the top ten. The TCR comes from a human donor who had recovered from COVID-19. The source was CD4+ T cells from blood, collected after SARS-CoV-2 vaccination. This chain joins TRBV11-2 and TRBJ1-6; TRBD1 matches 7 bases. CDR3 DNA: TGTGCCAGCAGAAGGGACAGTTATAATTCACCCCTCCACTTT. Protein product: CASRRDSYNSPLHF.